This paragraph reports one T cell receptor beta chain. Its target is not known. There are 14 residues in the CDR3. V lost 5 bases, J lost 3 bases, and 4 bases stayed unmatched. Looked up from germline, CDR1 is SGHTA and CDR2 is FQGNSA. These data are taken from a study of shared clonotypes between healthy human individuals. Study-level points and caveats: Generally, naive subsets (rather than memory subsets) showed larger estimated richness.

Sequenced by immunoSEQ multiplex PCR; TCRdb stores in-frame clones only, minus some. This sample carries around 700,000 clones, approximately 73% of them seen once, and the ten largest clones take around 1.8%. What was sequenced was memory CD4+ T cells sorted from blood. The subset was: CD45RA-negative fraction. The sequence derives from a woman in her twenties or thirties in good health. The gene calls are TRBV7-2 and TRBJ2-1, with 7 bases that match TRBD2. This CDR3 reads CASSGDYIYNEQFF. The CDR3 DNA follows: TGTGCCAGCAGCGGGGACTACATCTACAATGAGCAGTTCTTC.